This T cell receptor beta chain came from a study of blood T cells in healthy people across ages. Whole-study findings and limits: PBMCs left unsorted prevented a conclusive naive versus antigen-experienced comparison.

Every participating donor contributed about 10 milliliters of peripheral blood through a draw. For this clonotype: Its antigen is currently unknown.

The V end lost 6 bases, the J end lost 2 bases, and 11 bases lay between the germline ends. CDR1 MNHEY and CDR2 SMNVEV come from the germline V gene (reference sequence). CDR3 length: 14 residues. It was with a sample-barcoded 5' primer and a J-beta primer mix that a second PCR of about 6 to 11 cycles was run. A template-switch adaptor containing 12 random nucleotides labeled each cDNA molecule. Per sample, CDR3-containing paired-end reads numbered at least 3 million. TCRdb recomputed calls from the 5' RACE reads with MiXCR, one row per CDR3 protein. The data show about 1.6 million distinct CDR3 sequences, 34% seen once.

This chain uses TRBV27 with TRBJ2-1; D possibly corresponds to TRBD1 (5 bases). The sequence was obtained from a woman in her thirties in good health. The sequencing sample was made of blood. The CDR3 DNA reads TGTGCCAGCAGCGAGTGGGGCACCTACAATGAGCAGTTCTTC. This translates into CASSEWGTYNEQFF.